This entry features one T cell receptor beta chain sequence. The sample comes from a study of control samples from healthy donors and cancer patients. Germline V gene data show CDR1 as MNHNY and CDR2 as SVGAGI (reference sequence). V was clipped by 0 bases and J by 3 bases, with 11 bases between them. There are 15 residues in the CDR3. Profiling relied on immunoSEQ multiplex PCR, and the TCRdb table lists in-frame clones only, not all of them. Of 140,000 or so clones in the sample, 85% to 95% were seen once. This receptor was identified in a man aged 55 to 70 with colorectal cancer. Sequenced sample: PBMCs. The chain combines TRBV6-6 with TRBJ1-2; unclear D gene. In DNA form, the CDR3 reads TGTGCCAGCAGTTACTCGGAGGAGTCCGACTATGGCTACACCTTC. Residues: CASSYSEESDYGYTF.